The sequence of this TCR beta chain was determined in a study of cytomegalovirus exposure and HLA in healthy donors. Broader study findings: Three chains tied to CMV proved CMV antigen-specific in vitro.

On this clone itself: The antigen is undetermined.

The CDR3 is 13 amino acids. The germline V gene encodes CDR1 SGHRS and CDR2 YFSETQ. V was trimmed by 0 bases and J by 8 bases, leaving 10 bases between them. It was with 60 Vbeta and 13 Jbeta primers that the PCR ran. Study processing details: In a later analysis, of approximately 81 million unique beta chains, about 11 million appeared in at least two donors. Data came from immunoSEQ multiplex PCR; TCRdb stores just in-frame clones and leaves some out. For V, J and clone size, that table is used; D and trimming come from the DNA. The data hold some 200,000 clones, with roughly four fifths observed a single time.

The receptor's source is a girl under 18 in good health and CMV-seronegative. Source material: PBMCs. The gene calls are TRBV5-1 and TRBJ2-3; tentatively, D is TRBD1 (6 bases). The CDR3 nucleotides read TGCGCCAGCAGCTTGGACAGGGAGCCTACGCAGTATTTT. It codes for CASSLDREPTQYF.